This TCR beta chain was retrieved from a study of response to subunit inactivated influenza vaccine (dated by TCRdb to the late 2010s). Some background on the complete study: The study used deep quantitative T cell receptor repertoire profiling to track responses to a trivalent subunit inactivated influenza vaccine.

The germline ends are 7 bases apart after V is trimmed by 1 base and J by 3 bases. The germline V gene (reference sequence) provides CDR1 LGHDT and CDR2 YNNKEL. The CDR3 sequence holds 14 residues, the cysteine and phenylalanine included. Here the CDR3 DNA is all that survives: 42 bases in frame from base 1. Library method: RT-PCR. For sequencing, an Illumina HiSeq 2500 was employed. The public reads were reanalyzed by TCRdb: fastp trimming at Q25, MiXCR alignment, in-frame beta chains only. Rows matching on CDR3 protein sequence are summarized as one entry with the most common DNA and genes. The sample table records roughly 500,000 distinct CDR3 sequences; roughly 27% of these occur just once. The ten largest account for under 2.5% of the sample. This clonotype has a handful of counts. This clone's antigen is unknown. Base quality data are lacking; no much larger clone is found one base away. Study-level results and caveats: It was suggested by the authors that each seasonal influenza vaccination may recruit only a limited number of new T cells.

This sequence uses TRBV3-1 and TRBJ2-1, with the identity of the D gene unclear. Here the sequenced sample was CD4+ T cells sorted from PBMCs, taken approximately 5 days after vaccination. The receptor's source is a middle-aged man who received an inactivated influenza vaccine. Donor details come from another sample of the same person, matched by shared clones. The CDR3 is CASSQGEGYNEQFF. The DNA sequence is as follows: TGTGCCAGCAGCCAAGGTGAAGGCTACAATGAGCAGTTCTTC.